Each of the 23 T cell receptor beta chains below was sequenced from the same sample in a study of cytomegalovirus exposure and HLA in healthy donors. Vbeta (60) and Jbeta (13) primers were used in the PCR. Some clones are missing from TCRdb's copy, which holds only in-frame ones; the method was immunoSEQ multiplex PCR. This table holds 95,000 to 150,000 clones, 80% found once. The sequenced sample consisted of PBMCs. These receptors came from a female donor in good health and CMV-seronegative.

The chain recombines TRBV19 with TRBJ1-4; 9 bases agree with TRBD1. V shed 1 base and J 0 bases; nucleotides not matched to a gene: 12. The CDR3 is made up of 20 amino acids. Germline CDR1 is LNHDA and CDR2 is SQIVND (reference sequence). The CDR3 loop is CASSIAGTGTRIATNEKLFF. CDR3 sequence (DNA): TGTGCCAGTAGTATAGCCGGGACAGGGACCCGAATTGCAACTAATGAAAAACTGTTTTTT.

A word on this clone: The junction does not match germline at one end; this may be a read error. The J gene is TRBJ2-1, the V gene TRBV20-1; 8 bases agree with TRBD1. The CDR3 has 11 amino acids. Germline V CDR1 and CDR2: DFQATT, SNEGSKA (reference sequence). The CDR3 here is CSAARGRLNIF. The CDR3, as DNA: TGCAGTGCCGCCAGGGGGCGATTGAACATCTTC.

This chain connects TRBV5-1 to TRBJ2-7; maybe TRBD2 (5 bases). Per germline, CDR1 SGHRS and CDR2 YFSETQ. The CDR3 runs 15 residues. Trimming removed 1 base from V and 0 bases from J, with 11 bases in between. The CDR3 loop is CASSLLGVGSYEQYF. In DNA, the CDR3 is TGCGCCAGCAGCTTGTTGGGAGTCGGCTCCTACGAGCAGTACTTC.

V usage is TRBV7-9 and J usage is TRBJ2-7, with D maybe TRBD2 (5 bases). Germline V gives CDR1 SEHNR, CDR2 FQNEAQ (reference sequence). This CDR3 spans 16 amino acids. V lost 5 bases and J 3 bases, leaving 20 bases between the germline ends. The CDR3 loop reads CASSTLTTRSGYEQYF. CDR3 DNA sequence: TGTGCCAGCAGCACCTTAACTACGAGGAGCGGCTACGAGCAGTACTTC.

V gene TRBV7-8 combines with J gene TRBJ1-1; D is possibly TRBD1 (5 bases). Per the germline V gene, CDR1 is SGHVS and CDR2 is FQNEAQ. The ends were cut back, 1 base at V and 1 base at J, with 16 bases in the middle. The CDR3 has 17 residues. The CDR3 spells CASSLVIGRAGNTEAFF. Written as DNA, the CDR3 is TGTGCCAGCAGCTTAGTGATCGGCAGGGCCGGGAACACTGAAGCTTTCTTT.

The V call is TRBV6-6, the J call TRBJ2-7; a weak D match, TRBD1 (6 bases). The length of the CDR3 is 15 residues. CDR1 is MNHNY, CDR2 SVGAGI, per germline (reference sequence). Trimming took off 0 bases at V and 0 bases at J, with 9 bases between the two ends. CDR3 DNA sequence: TGTGCCAGCAGTTACTCGCAGGGGAGCTCCTACGAGCAGTACTTC. It is translated as CASSYSQGSSYEQYF.

The genes are TRBV6-1 and TRBJ2-3; 8 bases line up with TRBD2. Per germline, CDR1 MNHNS and CDR2 SASEGT. V lost 0 bases, J lost 5 bases, and 22 bases stayed unmatched. CDR3 size: 21 residues. The CDR3 sequence is CASSEAFWGIAGTFGGDTQYF. The CDR3, as DNA: TGTGCCAGCAGTGAAGCGTTTTGGGGGATAGCGGGGACTTTTGGGGGAGATACGCAGTATTTT.

The chain links TRBV6-5 to TRBJ2-5; 8 bases agree with TRBD1. Germline loops: CDR1 MNHEY, CDR2 SVGAGI. The junction had 4 bases not matched to a gene; V was cut back by 6 bases and J by 4 bases. The CDR3 is made up of 13 amino acids. The CDR3 nucleotides are TGTGCCAGCAGCCCAGGGGGCAGAGAGACCCAGTACTTC. Its protein product is CASSPGGRETQYF.

The genes are TRBV9 and TRBJ2-5, with 8 bases aligning to TRBD1. V was clipped by 0 bases and J by 2 bases; unmatched bases: 6. CDR3 length: 16 amino acids. Germline V gene lookup returns CDR1 SGDLS and CDR2 YYNGEE. The CDR3 is CASSVATGGVQETQYF. Written as DNA, the CDR3 is TGTGCCAGCAGCGTAGCCACAGGGGGAGTACAAGAGACCCAGTACTTC.

This chain joins TRBV9 and TRBJ1-1; 8 nucleotides align to TRBD1. The CDR3 runs to 15 residues. V lost 2 bases, J lost 5 bases, and 8 bases stayed unmatched. In germline, CDR1 is SGDLS, CDR2 YYNGEE. CDR3 region: CASSVSDRGGTEAFF. CDR3 sequence (DNA): TGTGCCAGCAGCGTTAGCGACAGGGGAGGAACTGAAGCTTTCTTT.

V is TRBV11-2 and J is TRBJ2-7; a weak D match, TRBD2 (5 bases). The CDR3 loop spans 13 amino acids. CDR1 SGHAT and CDR2 FQNNGV come from the germline V gene. Trimming pared 1 base from V and 4 bases from J, leaving 8 bases between. CDR3 sequence (DNA): TGTGCCAGCAGCTTAGTAGCGAGTTACGAGCAGTACTTC. This translates into CASSLVASYEQYF.

There are a few counts of this clone. The chain joins TRBV18 to TRBJ1-3, with TRBD1 matching 10 bases. The CDR3 totals 16 residues. In germline, CDR1 is KGHSH, CDR2 LQKENI. Trimming removed 3 bases from V and 2 bases from J; junction bases left unmatched: 4. DNA for the CDR3: TGTGCCAGCTCACCTCTCGACAGGGGGCCTGGAAACACCATATATTTT. It is translated as CASSPLDRGPGNTIYF.

Of note for this clone: Because the CDR3 is missing its conserved closing phenylalanine or tryptophan, this is likely a read error. J is TRBJ2-3 and V is TRBV19; D gene ambiguous. In germline, CDR1 is LNHDA, CDR2 SQIVND (reference sequence). V was shortened by 0 bases and J by 1 base, with 11 bases between the two germline ends. This CDR3 is built from 16 residues. This CDR3 is CASSIDQDTGTDTQYL. CDR3 DNA sequence: TGTGCCAGTAGTATAGATCAAGACACCGGCACAGATACGCAGTATCTT.

The V and J genes are TRBV7-8 and TRBJ2-7, with TRBD2 matching 14 bases. V lost 4 bases, J lost 2 bases, and 7 bases stayed unmatched. From germline, CDR1 is SGHVS and CDR2 FQNEAQ. This CDR3 has 17 residues. The CDR3 region is CASSSGTSGRSTYEQYF. The CDR3, as DNA: TGTGCCAGCAGCTCGGGGACTAGCGGGAGATCCACCTACGAGCAGTACTTC.

This clone was seen a few times. This chain connects TRBV5-4 to TRBJ1-1; D not resolved. The germline V gene encodes CDR1 SGHNT and CDR2 YYREEE (reference sequence). This CDR3 has 14 residues. Trimming removed 3 bases from V and 0 bases from J, with 9 bases in between. The DNA of the CDR3 is TGTGCCAGCAGCTCCCCCAGAATGAACACTGAAGCTTTCTTT. It codes for CASSSPRMNTEAFF.

Note on this clone: The same CDR3 is also encoded by other DNA sequences in this sample. V gene TRBV7-9 combines with J gene TRBJ2-5; D is ambiguous. The CDR3 contains 11 residues. V lost 5 bases and J lost 5, with 6 bases in between. Germline CDR1 SEHNR, CDR2 FQNEAQ (reference sequence). As DNA, the CDR3 is TGTGCCAGCAGCCTACAGGAGACCCAGTACTTC. Translation: CASSLQETQYF.

CDR3 in DNA: TGTGCCAGCTCACGGGGGGTTGCCGACGAGCAGTACTTC. It codes for CASSRGVADEQYF. J is TRBJ2-7 and V is TRBV18; D might be TRBD2 (6 bases). Germline loops: CDR1 KGHSH, CDR2 LQKENI. The CDR3 runs 13 residues. Deletions cut 4 bases from V and 5 bases from J, with 12 bases between.

V gene TRBV5-1 combines with J gene TRBJ2-3; 9 nucleotides agree with TRBD2. Trimming cost V 0 bases and J 1 base; bases outside gene matches: 6. The CDR3 totals 17 residues. CDR1 is SGHRS, CDR2 YFSETQ, per germline. The DNA for the CDR3 is TGCGCCAGCAGCTTGGAGCTAGCGGGGAGTGGCACAGATACGCAGTATTTT. It encodes CASSLELAGSGTDTQYF.

The genes are TRBV30 and TRBJ2-3, with D possibly matching TRBD1 (5 bases). CDR3 size: 13 residues. Germline lookup yields CDR1 GTSNPN and CDR2 SVGIG (reference sequence). V lost 3 bases to trimming and J lost 6 bases, with 13 bases between them. This chain's CDR3 is CAWRKDTWDTQYF. As DNA, the CDR3 is TGTGCCTGGAGAAAGGACACCTGGGATACGCAGTATTTT.

This chain connects TRBV5-6 to TRBJ2-5, with D possibly TRBD1 on 6 matching bases. The CDR3 extends over 14 amino acids. The V gene's germline CDR1 is SGHDT and CDR2 YYEEEE. The V and J ends lost 1 base and 1 base respectively, with 8 bases between them. The CDR3 DNA reads as TGTGCCAGCAGCTTGAGGGGGTTCCAAGAGACCCAGTACTTC. Translation: CASSLRGFQETQYF.

V and J are TRBV11-2 and TRBJ2-7, with D perhaps TRBD2 (6 bases). Trimming took 0 bases from V and 4 from J, leaving 13 bases between them. Germline V gene data show CDR1 as SGHAT and CDR2 as FQNNGV. The CDR3 runs 15 residues. The DNA of the CDR3 is TGTGCCAGCAGCTTAGACCGGAGGGACGGATACGAGCAGTACTTC. Its translation is CASSLDRRDGYEQYF.

V usage is TRBV30 and J usage is TRBJ2-2; TRBD1 might be the D (6 bases). CDR1 and CDR2 from the germline V gene are GTSNPN and SVGIG (reference sequence). The CDR3 loop spans 13 amino acids. V shed 3 bases and J shed 5 bases, with 10 bases lying between them. The CDR3 nucleotides are TGTGCCTGGAGAGGACAGAGAACCGGGGAGCTGTTTTTT. Translating gives CAWRGQRTGELFF.

The chain joins TRBV15 to TRBJ1-5, with a possible D match to TRBD1 (6 bases). Germline-derived CDR1 and CDR2 are LNHNV and YYDKDF (reference sequence). Trimming cost V 3 bases and J 0 bases, with 15 bases left between them. This CDR3 spans 17 amino acids. CDR3 amino acids: CATSRASDRDSNQPQHF. In DNA form, the CDR3 reads TGTGCCACCAGCAGGGCCTCGGACAGAGATAGCAATCAGCCCCAGCATTTT.